A selection of T cell receptor beta chains follows, all from one sample in a study of CD8 T cells in Susac syndrome. TCRdb re-analysed the immunoSEQ multiplex PCR reads in MiXCR, keeping a single row per CDR3 protein. The sample contains around 170,000 distinct CDR3 sequences, approximately 96% of which appear only once. Sequencing was carried out using CD4+ T cells from PBMCs. Receptors originate from a human donor with Susac syndrome. Both conserved end residues are part of each CDR3. The D gene is left open where the match is weak. The listing skips clone size in some rows; elsewhere it reads once, few, many or a size class.

clone size	D gene	V gene	J gene	CDR3 DNA	CDR3 protein
-	TRBD1	TRBV4-2	TRBJ2-5	TGTGCCAGCAGCCAAGACAGGGGGTCGGAGACCCAGTACTTC	CASSQDRGSETQYF
-	TRBD1	TRBV29-1	TRBJ2-5	TGCAGCGTTGGGGGGACAGGGGGAATTATCGGGAAGACCCAGTACTTC	CSVGGTGGIIGKTQYF
-	TRBD1	TRBV20-1	TRBJ2-4	TGCAGTGCTAGAGATCAGGGACAGGGCCGAAACATTCAGTACTTC	CSARDQGQGRNIQYF
-	-	TRBV30	TRBJ2-1	TGTGCCAGGAAAGAGGGGAGCTCCTACAATGAGCAGTTCTTC	CARKEGSSYNEQFF
-	-	TRBV12-3/TRBV12-4	TRBJ1-1	TGTGCCAGCAAGGTTGACAGCAGTCGAGAGACTGAAGCTTTCTTT	CASKVDSSRETEAFF
-	-	TRBV7-3	TRBJ1-5	TGTGCCAGCAGCTTAACGAGCAATCAGCCCCAGCATTTT	CASSLTSNQPQHF
-	TRBD1	TRBV30	TRBJ1-5	TGTGCCTGGAGCCGGGACAGGGGGCACGGTCAGCCCCAGCATTTT	CAWSRDRGHGQPQHF
-	-	TRBV13	TRBJ2-7	TGTGCCAGCAGCTTTAGGGTCGGCGAGCAGTACTTC	CASSFRVGEQYF
-	-	TRBV30	TRBJ1-2	TGTGCCTGGAGGAACGGGGGAAGCTATGGCTACACCTTC	CAWRNGGSYGYTF
-	TRBD1	TRBV2	TRBJ1-5	TGTGCCAGCAAGGTGGGCAGGGGGCAAGGCAATCAGCCCCAGCATTTT	CASKVGRGQGNQPQHF
-	-	TRBV4-3	TRBJ2-3	TGCGCCAGCAGCCAAGAGCCTCGCACAGATACGCAGTATTTT	CASSQEPRTDTQYF
-	TRBD1	TRBV20-1	TRBJ2-1	TGCAGTGCTAGTGGTAGTCCTGGACAGGACAATGAGCAGTTCTTC	CSASGSPGQDNEQFF
-	-	TRBV7-9	TRBJ1-6	TGTGCCAGCAGCCCTAGTGCCGGGATTGGGAATTCACCCCTCCACTTT	CASSPSAGIGNSPLHF
-	-	TRBV12-3/TRBV12-4	TRBJ1-2	TGTGCCAGCAGTTTGGTCGTTTCCTCCTATGGCTACACCTTC	CASSLVVSSYGYTF
-	TRBD2	TRBV11-3	TRBJ2-2	TGTGCCACCTCAGCGGGGCTGAACACCGGGGAGCTGTTTTTT	CATSAGLNTGELFF
-	-	TRBV3-1	TRBJ1-1	TGTGCCAGCAGCCAAGGCGCGTTGAACACTGAAGCTTTCTTT	CASSQGALNTEAFF
-	TRBD1	TRBV19	TRBJ2-5	TGTGCCAGTAGTCTCACCGGGACAGGCAATGTAGAGACCCAGTACTTC	CASSLTGTGNVETQYF
once	TRBD2	TRBV28	TRBJ2-7	TGTGCCAGCAGCCCGGGGGGAGAGTCCTACGAGCAGTACTTC	CASSPGGESYEQYF
-	-	TRBV20-1	TRBJ2-7	TGCAGTGCCCTGCGGACGAGGCCGCCGGCCTACGAGCAGTACTTC	CSALRTRPPAYEQYF
-	-	TRBV7-8	TRBJ2-2	TGTGCCAGCAGCCCCAGGCATCCCCGGGCCGGGGAGCTGTTTTTT	CASSPRHPRAGELFF
-	TRBD1	TRBV15	TRBJ1-2	TGTGCCACCCGGACAGGGGGCTTCGGCTACACCTTC	CATRTGGFGYTF
-	-	TRBV6-2/TRBV6-3	TRBJ1-1	TGTGCCAGCAGTCGCCGACGGGGGATGAACACTGAAGCTTTCTTT	CASSRRRGMNTEAFF
-	-	TRBV4-2	TRBJ1-5	TGTGCCAGCAGCCAAGATACCGATCAGCCCCAGCATTTT	CASSQDTDQPQHF
-	-	TRBV20-1	TRBJ1-2	TGCAGTGCCACACAGGGCGGGTATGGCTACACCTTC	CSATQGGYGYTF
-	TRBD2	TRBV5-1	TRBJ2-3	TGCGCCAGCAGCTTGGGGCCTAGCGGGTCGACCACAGATACGCAGTATTTT	CASSLGPSGSTTDTQYF
-	TRBD2	TRBV30	TRBJ2-3	TGTGCCCGCTGGACTAGAGCTAGCACAGATACGCAGTATTTT	CARWTRASTDTQYF
-	-	TRBV29-1	TRBJ1-1	TGCAGCGTTGCCAGGAACACTGAAGCTTTCTTT	CSVARNTEAFF
few	-	TRBV7-3	TRBJ1-5	TGTGCCAGCAGCTCGGGACCTAATCAGCCCCAGCATTTT	CASSSGPNQPQHF
-	TRBD2	TRBV29-1	TRBJ2-7	TGCAGCGTTGCGGCGGGGGGGACCTACGAGCAGTACTTC	CSVAAGGTYEQYF
-	TRBD1	TRBV3-1	TRBJ2-7	TGTGCCAGCAGCCAGGGGACAGGGGGCTACGAGCAGTACTTC	CASSQGTGGYEQYF
-	TRBD1	TRBV23-1	TRBJ2-5	TGCGCCAGCAGTCAATCGGGACAGGGGAGGGATGAGACCCAGTACTTC	CASSQSGQGRDETQYF
-	-	TRBV5-4	TRBJ2-1	TGTGCCAGCAGCTTGCCTAGCGTGGACAATGAGCAGTTCTTC	CASSLPSVDNEQFF
-	-	TRBV6-1	TRBJ2-1	TGTGCCAGCAAGGGGGACCGGGGACGCTCCTACAATGAGCAGTTCTTC	CASKGDRGRSYNEQFF
-	-	TRBV6-5	TRBJ2-5	TGTGCCAGCAGTTACTCCCCGACAGGCGCCCAGTACTTC	CASSYSPTGAQYF
-	TRBD2	TRBV11-3	TRBJ2-5	TGTGCCAGCAGCCCGGGACTAGGGTTGGAGACCCAGTACTTC	CASSPGLGLETQYF
-	-	TRBV5-6	TRBJ2-2	TGTGCCAGCAGCTTGGCCTTCGAGGCCGGGGAGCTGTTTTTT	CASSLAFEAGELFF
-	-	TRBV2	TRBJ1-2	TGTGCCAGCAGTCAGATCCTTAGGGACTATGGCTACACCTTC	CASSQILRDYGYTF
once	-	TRBV11-1	TRBJ2-2	TGTGCCAGCAGCCTATCGGGGAACACCGGGGAGCTGTTTTTT	CASSLSGNTGELFF
-	TRBD1	TRBV6-5	TRBJ1-1	TGTGCCAGCAGTTACTCCCGGACAGGGACTGAAGCTTTCTTT	CASSYSRTGTEAFF
-	-	TRBV7-3	TRBJ1-6	TGTGCCAGCAGCTTACAGGGTGGGGGGGCCAATAATTCACCCCTCCACTTT	CASSLQGGGANNSPLHF
-	-	TRBV7-2	TRBJ1-6	TGTGCCAGCAGTCCTCAAGCGACAGTGCAGTATTCACCCCTCCACTTT	CASSPQATVQYSPLHF
-	TRBD1	TRBV20-1	TRBJ1-2	TGCAGTGCTAGAGAGTCAGGGGGACCATACTATGGCTACACCTTC	CSARESGGPYYGYTF
-	-	TRBV5-6	TRBJ1-1	TGTGCCAGCAGCTTGATAGGGGGGAGGGCTGAAGCTTTCTTT	CASSLIGGRAEAFF
-	TRBD1	TRBV5-4	TRBJ1-2	TGTGCCAGCAGTTGGGACAGGGTGGGGGGCTACACCTTC	CASSWDRVGGYTF
-	-	TRBV9	TRBJ1-2	TGTGCCAGCAGCGTAGGGCGCGCCCCAGGACGCGGCTACACCTTC	CASSVGRAPGRGYTF
-	-	TRBV7-2	TRBJ2-5	TGTGCCAGCAGCTTCATGGGGACCCAGTACTTC	CASSFMGTQYF
-	TRBD1	TRBV25-1	TRBJ2-2	TGTGCCAGCAGAGGAGTCGGGACAGGGGGCAACGGGGAGCTGTTTTTT	CASRGVGTGGNGELFF
-	TRBD1	TRBV19	TRBJ2-2	TGTGCCAGTAAGGGACAGAGGAACACCGGGGAGCTGTTTTTT	CASKGQRNTGELFF
once	-	TRBV6-6	TRBJ1-2	TGTGCCAGCAGTTACCTAGTTGACTATGGCTACACCTTC	CASSYLVDYGYTF
-	-	TRBV27	TRBJ1-5	TGTGCCAGCAGTTTAAAACAGGGTGTTAATCAGCCCCAGCATTTT	CASSLKQGVNQPQHF
once	-	TRBV3-1	TRBJ2-3	TGTGCCAGCAGCCAAGGTGGAGGGGGCGCCTATACGCAGTATTTT	CASSQGGGGAYTQYF
-	-	TRBV20-1	TRBJ2-3	TGCAGTGCTAGCGGGGGTACCACAGATACGCAGTATTTT	CSASGGTTDTQYF
-	-	TRBV5-1	TRBJ1-5	TGCGCCAGCAGGGACGGGACACTTAGCAATCAGCCCCAGCATTTT	CASRDGTLSNQPQHF
-	TRBD2	TRBV7-9	TRBJ2-1	TGTGCCAGCAGCTCCAGGAGGCACGGCGGGGGTAGCGATGAGCAGTTCTTC	CASSSRRHGGGSDEQFF
-	-	TRBV4-1	TRBJ2-2	TGCGCCAGCAGCCAAGCCCTCCAATCCGGGGAGCTGTTTTTT	CASSQALQSGELFF
-	-	TRBV18	TRBJ2-5	TGTGCCAGCTCAAGGGGGTACCAAGAGACCCAGTACTTC	CASSRGYQETQYF
-	-	TRBV7-2	TRBJ2-5	TGTGCCAGCAGCTTTTTCCCAGAGACCCAGTACTTC	CASSFFPETQYF
once	-	TRBV7-2	TRBJ2-1	TGTGCCAGCAGTCCAGGAGGCCTGGCGGGTCATGGCTCCTACAATGAGCAGTTCTTC	CASSPGGLAGHGSYNEQFF
-	-	TRBV29-1	TRBJ1-1	TGCAGCGTTGTGGTGGGAGGGACTGAAGCTTTCTTT	CSVVVGGTEAFF